A selection of T cell receptor beta chains follows, all from one sample in a study of blood T cell repertoires in COVID-19. The method was immunoSEQ multiplex PCR; TCRdb's version includes in-frame clones alone and lacks a portion of them. Here the sample spans about 250,000 clones, around 84% being singletons. Input material: PBMCs or T cells enriched from blood (not recorded which). These TCRs come from a man in his forties or fifties who had recovered from COVID-19. Each CDR3 is given with its conserved first and last residue. The D gene is left open where the match is weak. The size field is filled for only some rows; it gives once, few, many or a size class.

d_call: NA
j_call: TRBJ1-3
clone_size: NA
v_call: TRBV3-1/TRBV3-2
cdr3_aa: CASSQVRQLFGNTIYF
cdr3_nt: TGTGCCAGCAGCCAAGTGAGACAGTTATTCGGAAACACCATATATTTT

d_call: TRBD2
j_call: TRBJ2-5
clone_size: NA
v_call: TRBV5-1
cdr3_aa: CASSLGLAGGQETQYF
cdr3_nt: TGCGCCAGCAGCTTGGGACTAGCGGGGGGCCAAGAGACCCAGTACTTC

d_call: NA
j_call: TRBJ1-1
clone_size: NA
v_call: TRBV5-8
cdr3_aa: CASSLPVEAFF
cdr3_nt: TGTGCCAGCAGCTTACCAGTTGAAGCTTTCTTT

d_call: NA
j_call: TRBJ2-7
clone_size: NA
v_call: TRBV4-1
cdr3_aa: CASSHHDGNYEQYF
cdr3_nt: TGCGCCAGCAGCCATCACGACGGGAACTACGAGCAGTACTTC

d_call: NA
j_call: TRBJ2-3
clone_size: NA
v_call: TRBV5-1
cdr3_aa: CASSLESTDTQYF
cdr3_nt: TGCGCCAGCAGCTTGGAATCGACAGATACGCAGTATTTT

d_call: NA
j_call: TRBJ2-1
clone_size: NA
v_call: TRBV15
cdr3_aa: CATSRAGLYNEQFF
cdr3_nt: TGTGCCACCAGCAGAGCCGGACTGTACAATGAGCAGTTCTTC

d_call: TRBD2
j_call: TRBJ2-3
clone_size: NA
v_call: TRBV2
cdr3_aa: CASKGLAGTTDTQYF
cdr3_nt: TGTGCCAGCAAAGGTCTAGCGGGAACCACAGATACGCAGTATTTT

d_call: NA
j_call: TRBJ1-2
clone_size: NA
v_call: TRBV28
cdr3_aa: CATDIASNYGYTF
cdr3_nt: TGTGCCACCGACATCGCATCTAACTATGGCTACACCTTC

d_call: TRBD2
j_call: TRBJ2-1
clone_size: NA
v_call: TRBV29-1
cdr3_aa: CSVETGGSSYNEQFF
cdr3_nt: TGCAGCGTTGAAACGGGGGGGAGCTCCTACAATGAGCAGTTCTTC

d_call: TRBD2
j_call: TRBJ2-2
clone_size: NA
v_call: TRBV9
cdr3_aa: CASSDLAGGIVSGELFF
cdr3_nt: TGTGCCAGCAGCGACTTAGCGGGGGGTATCGTTTCCGGGGAGCTGTTTTTT

d_call: TRBD2
j_call: TRBJ2-3
clone_size: once
v_call: TRBV18
cdr3_aa: CASSRRRLAGGTDTQYF
cdr3_nt: TGTGCCAGCTCGCGCCGACGACTAGCGGGGGGCACAGATACGCAGTATTTT

d_call: NA
j_call: TRBJ1-1
clone_size: NA
v_call: TRBV18
cdr3_aa: CASSPGRANTEAFF
cdr3_nt: TGTGCCAGCTCACCAGGGAGGGCGAACACTGAAGCTTTCTTT

d_call: TRBD2
j_call: TRBJ2-1
clone_size: NA
v_call: TRBV10-3
cdr3_aa: CAISRASGTEEQFF
cdr3_nt: TGTGCCATCAGTCGAGCTAGCGGGACGGAGGAGCAGTTCTTC

d_call: TRBD1
j_call: TRBJ1-2
clone_size: NA
v_call: TRBV19
cdr3_aa: CASNLDRGPNYGYTF
cdr3_nt: TGTGCCAGTAATCTGGACAGGGGGCCTAACTATGGCTACACCTTC

d_call: NA
j_call: TRBJ1-6
clone_size: NA
v_call: TRBV27
cdr3_aa: CASSLGWQYSYNSPLHF
cdr3_nt: TGTGCCAGCAGTTTAGGCTGGCAGTACTCCTATAATTCACCCCTCCACTTT

d_call: NA
j_call: TRBJ1-5
clone_size: NA
v_call: TRBV27
cdr3_aa: CASSSRGRSNQPQHF
cdr3_nt: TGTGCCAGCAGTTCTAGGGGTCGTAGCAATCAGCCCCAGCATTTT

d_call: NA
j_call: TRBJ1-6
clone_size: NA
v_call: TRBV30
cdr3_aa: CAWSVLENSPLHF
cdr3_nt: TGTGCCTGGAGTGTACTTGAGAATTCACCCCTCCACTTT

d_call: NA
j_call: TRBJ1-5
clone_size: NA
v_call: TRBV5-1
cdr3_aa: CASSLRGGDQPQHF
cdr3_nt: TGCGCCAGCAGCTTGCGGGGGGGCGATCAGCCCCAGCATTTT

d_call: TRBD1
j_call: TRBJ1-2
clone_size: once
v_call: TRBV28
cdr3_aa: CASSLEAGGDGYTF
cdr3_nt: TGTGCCAGCAGTTTAGAGGCAGGGGGCGATGGCTACACCTTC

d_call: NA
j_call: TRBJ2-7
clone_size: NA
v_call: TRBV30
cdr3_aa: CAWSVRYEQYF
cdr3_nt: TGTGCCTGGAGTGTACGGTACGAGCAGTACTTC

d_call: TRBD1
j_call: TRBJ2-7
clone_size: NA
v_call: TRBV7-7
cdr3_aa: CASSPGTGSYEQYF
cdr3_nt: TGTGCTAGCAGTCCCGGGACAGGGAGCTACGAGCAGTACTTC

d_call: TRBD1
j_call: TRBJ1-1
clone_size: NA
v_call: TRBV11-3
cdr3_aa: CASSRTGDATEAFF
cdr3_nt: TGTGCCAGCAGCCGGACAGGGGATGCCACTGAAGCTTTCTTT

d_call: NA
j_call: TRBJ2-2
clone_size: NA
v_call: TRBV7-2
cdr3_aa: CASSLQASGGTGELFF
cdr3_nt: TGTGCCAGCAGCTTACAAGCGTCCGGGGGTACCGGGGAGCTGTTTTTT

d_call: TRBD1
j_call: TRBJ1-5
clone_size: NA
v_call: TRBV27
cdr3_aa: CASSHGQGGQPQHF
cdr3_nt: TGTGCCAGCAGTCACGGACAGGGGGGGCAGCCCCAGCATTTT

d_call: TRBD2
j_call: TRBJ2-3
clone_size: NA
v_call: TRBV5-6
cdr3_aa: CASPLSGGSYTQYF
cdr3_nt: TGTGCCAGCCCCTTGAGCGGGGGTTCGTATACGCAGTATTTT

d_call: TRBD1
j_call: TRBJ1-5
clone_size: NA
v_call: TRBV5-8
cdr3_aa: CASSKGPGQQYWNSNQPQHF
cdr3_nt: TGTGCCAGCAGCAAAGGACCGGGACAGCAATATTGGAATAGCAATCAGCCCCAGCATTTT

d_call: TRBD1
j_call: TRBJ1-1
clone_size: NA
v_call: TRBV6-1
cdr3_aa: CASSEVDRATEAFF
cdr3_nt: TGTGCCAGCAGTGAAGTGGACAGGGCCACTGAAGCTTTCTTT

d_call: NA
j_call: TRBJ1-2
clone_size: NA
v_call: TRBV2
cdr3_aa: CASSVAGWSYGYTF
cdr3_nt: TGTGCCAGCAGTGTCGCGGGTTGGAGCTATGGCTACACCTTC

d_call: NA
j_call: TRBJ1-2
clone_size: many
v_call: TRBV6-5
cdr3_aa: CASSPYVANYGYTF
cdr3_nt: TGTGCCAGCAGCCCCTATGTGGCTAACTATGGCTACACCTTC

d_call: NA
j_call: TRBJ1-2
clone_size: NA
v_call: TRBV29-1
cdr3_aa: CSVEVPFRTVGLYYGYTF
cdr3_nt: TGCAGCGTTGAAGTTCCGTTCAGAACCGTTGGGCTGTACTATGGCTACACCTTC

d_call: TRBD1
j_call: TRBJ1-1
clone_size: NA
v_call: TRBV6-2/TRBV6-3
cdr3_aa: CASSRTGEGEAFF
cdr3_nt: TGTGCCAGCAGTAGGACAGGGGAGGGTGAAGCTTTCTTT

d_call: TRBD2
j_call: TRBJ2-4
clone_size: NA
v_call: TRBV7-2
cdr3_aa: CASSLVFSGGSDIQYF
cdr3_nt: TGTGCCAGCAGCTTAGTGTTTAGCGGGGGGTCTGACATTCAGTACTTC

d_call: NA
j_call: TRBJ1-1
clone_size: NA
v_call: TRBV2
cdr3_aa: CASSDSENTEAFF
cdr3_nt: TGTGCCAGCAGTGATTCAGAAAACACTGAAGCTTTCTTT

d_call: NA
j_call: TRBJ1-2
clone_size: NA
v_call: TRBV7-3
cdr3_aa: CASSLEGLQNYGYTF
cdr3_nt: TGTGCCAGCAGCTTAGAGGGACTCCAGAACTATGGCTACACCTTC

d_call: TRBD2
j_call: TRBJ2-5
clone_size: NA
v_call: TRBV9
cdr3_aa: CASSVSGGALETQYF
cdr3_nt: TGTGCCAGCAGCGTAAGCGGGGGGGCCCTTGAGACCCAGTACTTC

d_call: NA
j_call: TRBJ1-2
clone_size: NA
v_call: TRBV12-3/TRBV12-4
cdr3_aa: CASSTQPRDGYTF
cdr3_nt: TGTGCCAGCAGTACCCAGCCCAGGGATGGCTACACCTTC

d_call: NA
j_call: TRBJ1-1
clone_size: once
v_call: TRBV11-2
cdr3_aa: CASSLDIGSSKAFF
cdr3_nt: TGTGCCAGCAGCTTAGATATCGGTTCATCAAAAGCTTTCTTT

d_call: NA
j_call: TRBJ1-1
clone_size: NA
v_call: TRBV29-1
cdr3_aa: CSVFPGGMNTEAFF
cdr3_nt: TGCAGCGTTTTTCCGGGAGGGATGAACACTGAAGCTTTCTTT

d_call: NA
j_call: TRBJ1-4
clone_size: NA
v_call: TRBV10-3
cdr3_aa: CAISETENTGHNEKLFF
cdr3_nt: TGTGCCATCAGTGAGACAGAAAACACCGGCCATAATGAAAAACTGTTTTTT

d_call: TRBD2
j_call: TRBJ2-2
clone_size: once
v_call: TRBV11-2
cdr3_aa: CASSLRGGLNTGELFF
cdr3_nt: TGTGCCAGCAGCTTGCGGGGGGGGCTCAACACCGGGGAGCTGTTTTTT

d_call: NA
j_call: TRBJ1-5
clone_size: NA
v_call: TRBV10-3
cdr3_aa: CAVQGSGIAQPQHF
cdr3_nt: TGTGCCGTTCAGGGGTCAGGTATCGCTCAGCCCCAGCATTTT

d_call: TRBD2
j_call: TRBJ2-5
clone_size: once
v_call: TRBV28
cdr3_aa: CASSYPTSAQETQYF
cdr3_nt: TGTGCCAGCAGTTATCCGACTAGCGCACAAGAGACCCAGTACTTC

d_call: NA
j_call: TRBJ2-1
clone_size: NA
v_call: TRBV28
cdr3_aa: CASSLSRQAYNEQFF
cdr3_nt: TGTGCCAGCAGTTTATCCAGGCAGGCCTACAATGAGCAGTTCTTC

d_call: NA
j_call: TRBJ1-1
clone_size: NA
v_call: TRBV28
cdr3_aa: CASSLSTGRVTEAFF
cdr3_nt: TGTGCCAGCAGTTTATCTACAGGTAGGGTCACTGAAGCTTTCTTT

d_call: TRBD1
j_call: TRBJ1-2
clone_size: NA
v_call: TRBV29-1
cdr3_aa: CSVVGQGAEGYTF
cdr3_nt: TGCAGCGTTGTAGGGCAGGGGGCGGAAGGCTACACCTTC

d_call: NA
j_call: TRBJ1-6
clone_size: NA
v_call: TRBV7-3
cdr3_aa: CASSVSLGGLNSPLHF
cdr3_nt: TGTGCCAGCAGCGTATCCTTGGGGGGGTTGAATTCACCCCTCCACTTT

d_call: TRBD1
j_call: TRBJ1-1
clone_size: NA
v_call: TRBV2
cdr3_aa: CASSTRQGGTEAFF
cdr3_nt: TGTGCCAGCAGTACTCGACAGGGTGGGACTGAAGCTTTCTTT